Each of the 27 T cell receptor beta chains below was sequenced from the same sample in a study of T cell responses to AZD1222 COVID-19 vaccine. Method: immunoSEQ multiplex PCR; TCRdb's copy keeps in-frame clones and lacks some. The table has 150,000 to 200,000 clones, 88% seen once; the top ten hold 25% to 30%. The source was peripheral blood, collected 28 days after the second AZD1222 dose. These receptors came from an adult who received the AZD1222 COVID-19 vaccine.

The J gene is TRBJ2-1, the V gene TRBV10-3, with D possibly called TRBD1 or TRBD2 (5 bases each). Germline V gene sequence: CDR1 ENHRY, CDR2 SYGVKD. V lost 7 bases and J lost 5, with 9 bases in between. This CDR3 comprises 12 residues. The CDR3 DNA sequence: TGTGCCATCAAGGGACCCAACAATGAGCAGTTCTTC. Translating it yields CAIKGPNNEQFF.

The rearrangement uses TRBV13 and TRBJ2-3; D is undetermined. This CDR3 has 13 amino acids. The germline V gene encodes CDR1 PRHDT and CDR2 FYEKMQ (reference sequence). V was shortened by 4 bases and J by 6 bases, with 11 bases between the two germline ends. The CDR3 spells CASSSRLTDTQYF. The CDR3 DNA sequence: TGTGCCAGCAGCTCAAGACTCACTGATACGCAGTATTTT. The variable domain in full, completed from reference TRBV13 and TRBJ2-3, reads AAGVIQSPRHLIKEKRETATLKCYPIPRHDTVYWYQQGPGQDPQFLISFYEKMQSDKGSIPDRFSAQQFSDYHSELNMSSLELGDSALYFCASSSRLTDTQYFGPGTRLTVL.

The V gene is TRBV25-1, the J gene TRBJ2-7, with TRBD2 matching 8 bases. Trimming at V came to 8 bases and at J to 4 bases, leaving 7 bases not matched to a gene. The CDR3 totals 13 residues. The V gene's germline CDR1 is MGHDK and CDR2 SYGVNS. The CDR3 nucleotides are TGTGCCAGCGGGAGAGCGGGAGTGTACGAGCAGTACTTC. This translates into CASGRAGVYEQYF.

The chain carries TRBV12-3 or TRBV12-4 and TRBJ2-7; D not certain. This CDR3 comprises 12 residues. V lost 4 bases and J 1 base, leaving 5 bases between the germline ends. The CDR3 loop is CASSSNSYEQYF. CDR3 nucleotides: TGTGCCAGCAGTTCGAATTCCTACGAGCAGTACTTC.

The J gene is TRBJ2-1, the V gene TRBV6-6; tentative D call: TRBD2 (6 bases). V lost 4 bases, J lost 1 base, and 14 bases lay in between. Germline V gene data show CDR1 as MNHNY and CDR2 as SVGAGI (reference sequence). There are 16 residues in the CDR3. The CDR3 DNA reads as TGTGCCAGCAGTTCCAACAGAGCGGGTTCCTACAATGAGCAGTTCTTC. Encoded protein: CASSSNRAGSYNEQFF.

The rearrangement joins TRBV7-2 to TRBJ2-1, with D perhaps assigned TRBD1 or TRBD2 (5 bases each). Germline V gene lookup returns CDR1 SGHTA and CDR2 FQGNSA. Between the trimmed V and J ends, which lost 5 bases and 5 bases, there was a span of 13 bases. The length of the CDR3 is 14 residues. The CDR3 DNA reads TGTGCCAGCAGCCCTAGCTGGGGGAACAATGAGCAGTTCTTC. Encoded protein: CASSPSWGNNEQFF.

The V gene is TRBV10-3, the J gene TRBJ2-3; D is unresolved. V lost 3 bases and J lost 6, with 16 bases in between. CDR1 is ENHRY, CDR2 SYGVKD, per germline. CDR3 size: 15 residues. The CDR3 is CAISDPDGSLDTQYF. CDR3 in DNA: TGTGCCATCAGTGACCCCGACGGGTCCTTGGATACGCAGTATTTT.

This chain uses TRBV23-1 with TRBJ1-1, with TRBD1 matching 7 bases. TRBV23-1 is an ORF; its function is uncertain. J gave up 1 base and V 0 bases, and 2 bases lay outside the gene matches. The CDR3 contains 15 residues. In DNA, the CDR3 is TGCGCCAGCAGTCAATCGACAGGGCCGAACACTGAAGCTTTCTTT. It translates to CASSQSTGPNTEAFF.

V and J are TRBV11-3 and TRBJ2-3; 7 bases agree with TRBD1. Trimming cost V 4 bases and J 8 bases; bases outside gene matches: 9. CDR1 and CDR2 from the germline V gene are SGHNT and YENEEA. The CDR3 has 14 amino acids. The CDR3, as DNA: TGTGCCAGCAGCTCACGCAGAGAGGGGGCTACGCAGTATTTT. This encodes CASSSRREGATQYF.

The gene calls are TRBV12-3 or TRBV12-4 and TRBJ1-6, with D possibly TRBD1 on 6 matching bases. The CDR3 sequence is 13 residues long. V lost 5 bases and J 10 bases, leaving 12 bases between the germline ends. CDR3 loop: CASSRQGRSPLHF. For the CDR3, the DNA is TGTGCCAGCAGTCGGCAGGGGCGGTCACCCCTCCACTTT.

The rearrangement joins TRBV5-1 to TRBJ2-5, with TRBD1 identical over 9 bases. The CDR3 runs 14 residues. Looked up from germline, CDR1 is SGHRS and CDR2 is YFSETQ. Losses at the gene ends were 7 bases for V and 2 bases for J; bases not matched to a gene: 6. CDR3 sequence (DNA): TGCGCCAGCCACCGCGGACAGGGGCAAGAGACCCAGTACTTC. Translated: CASHRGQGQETQYF.

This clone occurred once. V usage is TRBV9 and J usage is TRBJ1-3; TRBD1 matches 7 bases. Trimming removed 3 bases from V and 8 bases from J; junction bases left unmatched: 5. The germline gives CDR1 SGDLS, CDR2 YYNGEE. This CDR3 region has 13 residues. The CDR3 loop reads CASSADRAHTIYF. As DNA, the CDR3 is TGTGCCAGCAGCGCCGACAGGGCCCACACCATATATTTT.

The chain carries TRBV4-2 and TRBJ1-6, with 9 bases fitting TRBD1. The V segment lost 6 bases and the J segment 7 bases; nucleotides outside the gene matches: 7. Germline values: CDR1 LGHNA, CDR2 YNFKEQ. There are 15 residues in the CDR3. The CDR3 reads CASRTTGTGNSPLHF. The CDR3 DNA follows: TGTGCCAGCAGAACCACCGGGACAGGGAATTCACCCCTCCACTTT.

The chain couples TRBV6-5 to TRBJ2-5; TRBD2 is a possible D gene (6 bases). The CDR3 runs to 16 residues. Germline V gene sequence: CDR1 MNHEY, CDR2 SVGAGI. Trimming left V 0 bases short and J 4 bases short, with 15 bases between. The CDR3 region is CASSYSAGRFGETQYF. Written as DNA, the CDR3 is TGTGCCAGCAGTTACTCGGCAGGGAGGTTTGGAGAGACCCAGTACTTC.

The gene calls are TRBV7-2 and TRBJ2-7; the match to TRBD2 covers 12 bases. V was clipped by 1 base and J by 7 bases; unmatched bases: 5. There are 15 residues in the CDR3. The germline CDR1 and CDR2 sequences are SGHTA and FQGNSA. This CDR3 is CASSLVIGLAGEQYF. The CDR3 DNA is TGTGCCAGCAGCTTAGTCATCGGACTAGCGGGGGAGCAGTACTTC.

The chain joins TRBV30 to TRBJ1-4; D might be TRBD1 (6 bases). There are 16 residues in the CDR3. V lost 0 bases and J lost 7, with 18 bases in between. In germline, CDR1 is GTSNPN, CDR2 SVGIG (reference sequence). CDR3 in DNA: TGTGCCTGGAGTGTAGGGTGGGGGGCGTCTGGTGAAAAACTGTTTTTT. Protein sequence: CAWSVGWGASGEKLFF.

The rearrangement links TRBV13 to TRBJ2-3; 8 bases agree with TRBD2. V gave up 1 base and J gave up 2 bases; unmatched junction bases: 11. Per the germline V gene, CDR1 is PRHDT and CDR2 is FYEKMQ (reference sequence). The CDR3 has 18 residues. CDR3 nucleotide sequence: TGTGCCAGCAGCTTAGCATCGGGTCGGGAGGGTTACACAGATACGCAGTATTTT. Its translation: CASSLASGREGYTDTQYF.

This chain links TRBV7-2 with TRBJ1-1; D is unclear. The CDR3 has 13 amino acids. The germline CDR1 and CDR2 sequences are SGHTA and FQGNSA. With 5 bases removed from V and 5 bases from J, the gap between germline ends came to 12 bases. The chain's CDR3 is CASSVRAQTEAFF. As DNA, the CDR3 is TGTGCCAGCAGCGTAAGGGCCCAAACTGAAGCTTTCTTT.

A word on this clone: The same CDR3 arises from other DNA sequences in this sample as well. The V and J genes are TRBV6-2 or TRBV6-3 and TRBJ2-7; no firm D call. Trimming pared 6 bases from V and 4 bases from J, leaving 7 bases between. This CDR3 has 11 residues. Germline loops: CDR1 MNHEY, CDR2 SVGEGT. CDR3 coding DNA: TGTGCCAGCAGCCCTTCTTACGAGCAGTACTTC. Encoded protein: CASSPSYEQYF.

V usage is TRBV6-6 and J usage is TRBJ2-7, with 12 bases lining up with TRBD1. The CDR3 runs to 16 residues. Germline V gene data show CDR1 as MNHNY and CDR2 as SVGAGI (reference sequence). Trimming removed 7 bases from V and 3 bases from J; junction bases left unmatched: 10. The CDR3 spells CASKSTGTGGIYEQYF. As DNA, the CDR3 is TGTGCCAGCAAATCAACCGGGACAGGGGGCATCTACGAGCAGTACTTC.

Details on this clone: This CDR3 is also generated by other DNA sequences in the sample. This chain uses TRBV9 with TRBJ2-1; the D is unclear. The CDR3 is made up of 16 amino acids. Between the trimmed V and J ends, which lost 0 bases and 2 bases, there was a span of 12 bases. The V gene's germline CDR1 is SGDLS and CDR2 YYNGEE. This CDR3 is CASSVGSLAAYNEQFF. The CDR3, as DNA: TGTGCCAGCAGCGTAGGATCATTAGCAGCCTACAATGAGCAGTTCTTC.

The chain employs TRBV7-9 and TRBJ1-5; D is unclear. The CDR3 is made up of 14 amino acids. The germline V and J ends were trimmed by 5 bases and 0 bases, with 8 bases remaining between them. CDR1 is SEHNR, CDR2 FQNEAQ, per germline (reference sequence). The CDR3 DNA follows: TGTGCCAGCAGCCCCCCGGATAGCAATCAGCCCCAGCATTTT. Its translation is CASSPPDSNQPQHF. Supplemented by reference TRBV7-9 and TRBJ1-5, the full variable domain reads DTGVSQNPRHKITKRGQNVTFRCDPISEHNRLYWYRQTLGQGPEFLTYFQNEAQLEKSRLLSDRFSAERPKGSFSTLEIQRTEQGDSAMYLCASSPPDSNQPQHFGDGTRLSIL.

This clone was detected only once. This rearrangement joins TRBV6-5 to TRBJ2-3; a possible D gene is TRBD1 (5 bases). This CDR3 contains 15 residues. CDR1 is MNHEY, CDR2 SVGAGI, per germline. V lost 8 bases and J lost 2, with 17 bases in between. CDR3 amino acids: CASGRVAENTDTQYF. CDR3 DNA sequence: TGTGCCAGCGGCAGGGTGGCGGAGAACACAGATACGCAGTATTTT.

The chain couples TRBV18 to TRBJ2-1; 9 nucleotides line up with TRBD2. There are 15 residues in the CDR3. V was clipped by 3 bases and J by 8 bases; unmatched bases: 8. Germline CDR1 is KGHSH and CDR2 is LQKENI. CDR3 region: CASSPTSGFTDEQFF. The CDR3 DNA is TGTGCCAGCTCACCCACTAGCGGGTTCACGGATGAGCAGTTCTTC.

The chain is built from TRBV19 and TRBJ2-2; 8 bases are a match to TRBD2. This CDR3 comprises 18 residues. CDR1 and CDR2 from the germline V gene are LNHDA and SQIVND (reference sequence). V gave up 9 bases and J gave up 0 bases; unmatched junction bases: 15. In DNA, the CDR3 is TGTGCCAGCCAAGGGATATGGGGCGGGAGGTCGAACACCGGGGAGCTGTTTTTT. This codes for CASQGIWGGRSNTGELFF.

V gene TRBV2 combines with J gene TRBJ1-3; a possible D gene is TRBD1 (5 bases). CDR1 and CDR2 from the germline V gene are SNHLY and FYNNEI. The V and J ends lost 4 bases and 2 bases respectively, with 12 bases between them. CDR3 size: 15 residues. The DNA of the CDR3 is TGTGCCAGCAGTGCGGACCCCAGGGCTGGAAACACCATATATTTT. This translates into CASSADPRAGNTIYF.

CDR3 bases: TGTGCCAGCAGATCGGGGGGGCTCGAAATGAACACTGAAGCTTTCTTT. It yields the protein CASRSGGLEMNTEAFF. The V call is TRBV5-8, the J call TRBJ1-1; a weak D match, TRBD1 (6 bases). Germline V CDR1 and CDR2: SGHTS, YDEGEE. Trimming removed 5 bases at V and 0 bases at J, with 17 bases between. The CDR3 covers 16 residues.